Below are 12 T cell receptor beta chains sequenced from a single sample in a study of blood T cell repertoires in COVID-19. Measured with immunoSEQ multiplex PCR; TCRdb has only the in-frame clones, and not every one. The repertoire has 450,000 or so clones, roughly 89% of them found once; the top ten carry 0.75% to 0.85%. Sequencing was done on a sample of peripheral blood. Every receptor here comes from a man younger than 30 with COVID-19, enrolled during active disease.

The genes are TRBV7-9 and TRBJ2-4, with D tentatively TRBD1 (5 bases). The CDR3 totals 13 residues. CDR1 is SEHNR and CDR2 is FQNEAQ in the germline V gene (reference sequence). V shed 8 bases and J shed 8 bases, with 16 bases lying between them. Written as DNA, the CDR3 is TGTGCCAGCGCCACCAAAGGGGTCCACATTCAGTACTTC. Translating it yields CASATKGVHIQYF.

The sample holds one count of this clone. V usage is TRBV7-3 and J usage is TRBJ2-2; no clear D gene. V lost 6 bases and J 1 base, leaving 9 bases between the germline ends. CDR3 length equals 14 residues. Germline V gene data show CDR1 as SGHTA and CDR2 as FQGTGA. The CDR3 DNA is TGTGCCAGCAGAAAGCTAGTGAACACCGGGGAGCTGTTTTTT. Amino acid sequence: CASRKLVNTGELFF. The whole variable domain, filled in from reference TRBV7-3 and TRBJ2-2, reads GAGVSQTPSNKVTEKGKYVELRCDPISGHTALYWYRQSLGQGPEFLIYFQGTGAADDSGLPNDRFFAVRPEGSVSTLKIQRTERGDSAVYLCASRKLVNTGELFFGEGSRLTVL.

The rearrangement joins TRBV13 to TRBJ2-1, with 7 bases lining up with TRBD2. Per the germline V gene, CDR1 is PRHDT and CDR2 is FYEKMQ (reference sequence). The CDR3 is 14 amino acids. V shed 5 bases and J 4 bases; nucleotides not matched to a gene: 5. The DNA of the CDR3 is TGTGCCAGCAGCCCGACTAGCAGGTACAATGAGCAGTTCTTC. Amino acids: CASSPTSRYNEQFF. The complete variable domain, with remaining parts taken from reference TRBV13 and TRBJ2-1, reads AAGVIQSPRHLIKEKRETATLKCYPIPRHDTVYWYQQGPGQDPQFLISFYEKMQSDKGSIPDRFSAQQFSDYHSELNMSSLELGDSALYFCASSPTSRYNEQFFGPGTRLTVL.

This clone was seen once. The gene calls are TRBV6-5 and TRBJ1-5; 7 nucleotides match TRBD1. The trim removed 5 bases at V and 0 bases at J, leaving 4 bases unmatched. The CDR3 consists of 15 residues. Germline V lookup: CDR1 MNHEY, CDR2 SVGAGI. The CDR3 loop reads CASSPRGRSNQPQHF. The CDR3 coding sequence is TGTGCCAGCAGTCCAAGGGGGCGTAGCAATCAGCCCCAGCATTTT.

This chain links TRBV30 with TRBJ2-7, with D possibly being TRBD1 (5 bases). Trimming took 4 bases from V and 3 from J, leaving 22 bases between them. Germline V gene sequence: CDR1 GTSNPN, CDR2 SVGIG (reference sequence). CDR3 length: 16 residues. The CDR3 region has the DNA TGTGCCTGGAAATTAGGGGCAAAAAACCAGTACTACGAGCAGTACTTC. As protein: CAWKLGAKNQYYEQYF.

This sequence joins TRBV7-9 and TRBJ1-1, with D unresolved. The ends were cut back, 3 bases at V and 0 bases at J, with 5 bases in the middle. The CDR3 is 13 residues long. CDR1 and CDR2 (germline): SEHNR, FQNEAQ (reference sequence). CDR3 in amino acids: CASSFNMNTEAFF. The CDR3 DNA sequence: TGTGCCAGCAGCTTTAACATGAACACTGAAGCTTTCTTT.

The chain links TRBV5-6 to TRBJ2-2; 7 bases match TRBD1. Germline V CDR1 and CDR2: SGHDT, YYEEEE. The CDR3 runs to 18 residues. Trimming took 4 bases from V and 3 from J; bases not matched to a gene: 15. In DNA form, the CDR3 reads TGTGCCAGCAGCATGACGCAGGGGGAGATTGTGTACACCGGGGAGCTGTTTTTT. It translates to CASSMTQGEIVYTGELFF.

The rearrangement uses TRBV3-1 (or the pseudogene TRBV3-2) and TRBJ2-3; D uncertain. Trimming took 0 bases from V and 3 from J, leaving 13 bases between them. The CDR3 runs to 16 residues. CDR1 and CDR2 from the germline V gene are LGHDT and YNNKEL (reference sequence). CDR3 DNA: TGTGCCAGCAGCCAAGATCGCCTAGTGGGTACAGATACGCAGTATTTT. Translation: CASSQDRLVGTDTQYF.

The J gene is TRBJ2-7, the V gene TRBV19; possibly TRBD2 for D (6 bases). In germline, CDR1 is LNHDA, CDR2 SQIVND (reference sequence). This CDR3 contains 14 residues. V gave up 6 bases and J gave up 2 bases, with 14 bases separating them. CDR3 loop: CASSSRRGTYEQYF. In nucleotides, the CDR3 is TGTGCCAGTAGCTCCCGACGGGGGACCTACGAGCAGTACTTC.

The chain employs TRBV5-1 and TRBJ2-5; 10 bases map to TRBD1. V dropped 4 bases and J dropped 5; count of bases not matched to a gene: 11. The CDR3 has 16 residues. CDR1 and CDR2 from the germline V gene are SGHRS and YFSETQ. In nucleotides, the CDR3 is TGCGCCAGCAGCCCGCGGGACAGGGGTAGTGGGGAGACCCAGTACTTC. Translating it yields CASSPRDRGSGETQYF.

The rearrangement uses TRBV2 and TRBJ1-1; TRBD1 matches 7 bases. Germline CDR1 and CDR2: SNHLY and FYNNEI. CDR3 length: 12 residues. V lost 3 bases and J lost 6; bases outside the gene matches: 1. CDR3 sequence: CASSEGTAEAFF. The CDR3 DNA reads TGTGCCAGCAGTGAGGGGACAGCTGAAGCTTTCTTT.

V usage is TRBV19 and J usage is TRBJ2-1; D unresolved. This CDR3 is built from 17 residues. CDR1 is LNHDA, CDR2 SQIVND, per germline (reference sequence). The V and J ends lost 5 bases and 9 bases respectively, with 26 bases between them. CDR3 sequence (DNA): TGTGCCAGTAGTCCTTCCCGTCCTGGGCCCGTCCAAGTTGAGCAGTTCTTC. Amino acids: CASSPSRPGPVQVEQFF.